A single sample gave rise to the 23 T cell receptor beta chains below, sequenced in a study of shared clonotypes between healthy human individuals. Using immunoSEQ multiplex PCR, the repertoire was profiled, and TCRdb retains in-frame clones only, with some absent. The profile shows millions of clones, 90% to 95% of them singletons. Sequencing was performed on naive CD4+ T cells sorted from blood. Indicated subset: CD45RA+ positively selected. Receptor source: a young man in good health.

This clone appeared a single time. This sequence joins TRBV2 and TRBJ1-2; D might be TRBD1 (5 bases). CDR3 size: 14 residues. CDR1 and CDR2 from the germline V gene are SNHLY and FYNNEI. V shed 10 bases and J shed 6 bases, with 21 bases lying between them. The CDR3 sequence: CATKIYGQGHGYTF. The CDR3 coding sequence is TGTGCCACCAAGATTTACGGGCAGGGACATGGCTACACCTTC.

The DNA of the CDR3 is TGTGCCAGCAGTCCCTCTGGCAGGGGAAGCTCTGGGGCCAACGTCCTGACTTTC. Translated: CASSPSGRGSSGANVLTF. This chain uses TRBV25-1 with TRBJ2-6; maybe TRBD1 (6 bases). The V gene's germline CDR1 is MGHDK and CDR2 SYGVNS. The CDR3 sequence is 18 residues long. V shed 5 bases and J shed 0 bases, with 17 bases lying between them.

This clone was observed a single time. J is TRBJ2-2 and V is TRBV2; 11 bases line up with TRBD2. Unmatched junction bases numbered 2, after V lost 4 bases and J lost 4 bases. This CDR3 comprises 15 residues. Germline V gene sequence: CDR1 SNHLY, CDR2 FYNNEI. The CDR3 region is CASSVGLAVTGELFF. In DNA form, the CDR3 reads TGTGCCAGCAGTGTGGGACTAGCGGTCACCGGGGAGCTGTTTTTT.

A note on this clone: Mismatch with germline at one junction end may stem from a read error. The V and J genes are TRBV7-7 and TRBJ2-5, with 13 positions matching TRBD2. CDR1 and CDR2 (germline): SSHAT, FNYEAQ (reference sequence). The CDR3 extends over 15 amino acids. CDR3 protein: CASSLSGLAGETQYF. The CDR3 coding sequence is TGTGCTAGCAGCCTATCGGGACTAGCGGGGGAGACCCAGTACTTC.

The chain is built from TRBV6-1 and TRBJ1-5, with D maybe TRBD1 (6 bases). Looked up from germline, CDR1 is MNHNS and CDR2 is SASEGT. V dropped 7 bases and J dropped 4 bases, with 11 bases sitting between them. The CDR3 spans 13 residues. The CDR3, as DNA: TGTGCCAGCACCTGGGACATTAATCAGCCCCAGCATTTT. This gives the protein CASTWDINQPQHF.

The V and J genes are TRBV11-2 and TRBJ1-6; TRBD1 matches 7 bases. V gave up 5 bases and J gave up 7 bases; unmatched junction bases: 5. CDR1 is SGHAT and CDR2 is FQNNGV in the germline V gene. This CDR3 has 14 residues. The CDR3 bases are TGTGCCAGCAGCCTCGCACAGGGGAATTCACCCCTCCACTTT. Amino acids: CASSLAQGNSPLHF.

The sample holds one count of this clone. The V call is TRBV6-6, the J call TRBJ1-2; D is ambiguous. CDR1 is MNHNY, CDR2 SVGAGI, per germline (reference sequence). The CDR3 contains 12 residues. V lost 10 bases to trimming and J lost 6 bases, with 15 bases between them. The CDR3 reads CATSEERHGYTF. CDR3 nucleotide sequence: TGTGCCACCTCAGAGGAAAGGCATGGCTACACCTTC.

The gene calls are TRBV25-1 and TRBJ2-7, with D hard to call. The V gene's germline CDR1 is MGHDK and CDR2 SYGVNS. Trimming removed 5 bases from V and 5 bases from J, with 7 bases in between. This CDR3 is 11 amino acids long. CDR3 sequence reads: CASSSRDEQYF. CDR3 sequence (DNA): TGTGCCAGCAGTAGTCGTGACGAGCAGTACTTC.

This chain connects TRBV7-2 to TRBJ1-1; D is perhaps TRBD1 (5 bases). The germline gives CDR1 SGHTA, CDR2 FQGNSA. V lost 5 bases to trimming and J lost 0 bases, with 13 bases between them. This CDR3 contains 15 residues. As DNA, the CDR3 is TGTGCCAGCAGCGTGACAGTTGCCATGAACACTGAAGCTTTCTTT. Translating it yields CASSVTVAMNTEAFF.

This clone was found once. Other DNA sequences in this specimen translate into the identical CDR3. The chain employs TRBV5-1 and TRBJ2-3, with D possibly TRBD1 on 5 matching bases. V gave up 4 bases and J gave up 3 bases, with 9 bases separating them. The CDR3 runs to 13 residues. Germline V CDR1 and CDR2: SGHRS, YFSETQ. The CDR3 DNA reads as TGCGCCAGCAGCGTCCCAGGGACAGATACGCAGTATTTT. Amino acids: CASSVPGTDTQYF. The full variable domain, with the rest looked up from reference TRBV5-1 and TRBJ2-3, is KAGVTQTPRYLIKTRGQQVTLSCSPISGHRSVSWYQQTPGQGLQFLFEYFSETQRNKGNFPGRFSGRQFSNSRSEMNVSTLELGDSALYLCASSVPGTDTQYFGPGTRLTVL.

The V and J genes are TRBV9 and TRBJ2-2; D gene ambiguous. V dropped 7 bases and J dropped 3 bases, with 1 base sitting between them. Germline CDR1 reads SGDLS; CDR2 reads YYNGEE. This CDR3 comprises 10 residues. CDR3 residues: CASYTGELFF. CDR3 coding DNA: TGTGCCAGCTACACCGGGGAGCTGTTTTTT. Full variable domain (remainder filled in from reference TRBV9 and TRBJ2-2): DSGVTQTPKHLITATGQRVTLRCSPRSGDLSVYWYQQSLDQGLQFLIQYYNGEERAKGNILERFSAQQFPDLHSELNLSSLELGDSALYFCASYTGELFFGEGSRLTVL.

For this clone: Other DNA sequences in this sample translate to the same CDR3. The V call is TRBV6-5, the J call TRBJ2-3, with a tentative D call TRBD2 (5 bases). Trimming removed 6 bases at V and 4 bases at J, with 11 bases between. In germline, CDR1 is MNHEY, CDR2 SVGAGI. The CDR3 contains 13 residues. The DNA of the CDR3 is TGTGCCAGCAGGACCCCCGGGGCAGATACGCAGTATTTT. Its protein is CASRTPGADTQYF.

In this sample, this clone turned up once. The chain uses TRBV7-8 and TRBJ1-1; tentatively, D is TRBD1 (6 bases). Trimming stripped 3 bases from V and 7 bases from J, with 24 bases between. The CDR3 has 17 amino acids. Germline-derived CDR1 and CDR2 are SGHVS and FQNEAQ. CDR3 region: CASSLILGGVIGGEAFF. CDR3 nucleotide sequence: TGTGCCAGCAGCTTGATTTTAGGAGGGGTCATAGGGGGTGAAGCTTTCTTT.

Of note for this clone: Other DNA variants within this sample encode the same CDR3. The V call is TRBV18, the J call TRBJ1-1, with unresolved D. V was shortened by 1 base and J by 0 bases, with 6 bases between the two germline ends. The germline V gene encodes CDR1 KGHSH and CDR2 LQKENI. This CDR3 contains 14 residues. CDR3: CASSPQGLNTEAFF. CDR3 nucleotide sequence: TGTGCCAGCTCACCACAGGGCTTGAACACTGAAGCTTTCTTT.

The chain joins TRBV30 to TRBJ1-3, with a weak D call TRBD1 (5 bases). This CDR3 is 17 amino acids long. The germline gives CDR1 GTSNPN, CDR2 SVGIG (reference sequence). Trimming shortened V by 0 bases and J by 3 bases, and 18 bases separated the two germline ends. For the CDR3, the DNA is TGTGCCTGGAGTGTAAGGGGCAGGGAGATACTTGGAAACACCATATATTTT. Its protein product is CAWSVRGREILGNTIYF.

The chain combines TRBV10-2 with TRBJ1-1; D remains ambiguous. Germline V lookup: CDR1 WSHSY, CDR2 SAAADI. V lost 0 bases and J lost 2, with 10 bases in between. There are 15 residues in the CDR3. The CDR3 reads CASSESRVGNTEAFF. The CDR3, as DNA: TGCGCCAGCAGTGAGTCAAGGGTGGGAAACACTGAAGCTTTCTTT.

In its sample, this clone was seen once. The chain employs TRBV6-1 and TRBJ1-5; 8 nucleotides match TRBD1. The V segment lost 2 bases and the J segment 6 bases; nucleotides outside the gene matches: 6. This CDR3 spans 15 amino acids. Germline V CDR1 and CDR2: MNHNS, SASEGT. Written as DNA, the CDR3 is TGTGCCAGCAGTGAATTCGGACAGGGCCTTCAGCCCCAGCATTTT. Translated: CASSEFGQGLQPQHF.

The sample holds a few counts of this clone. The chain is built from TRBV30 and TRBJ1-6; TRBD1 is a possible D gene (6 bases). The CDR3 has 17 amino acids. The germline V gene has CDR1 GTSNPN and CDR2 SVGIG (reference sequence). The V and J ends lost 2 bases and 7 bases respectively, with 21 bases between them. The CDR3 DNA sequence: TGTGCCTGGAGTTCAGAGAGGACAGTACTCGGGAATTCACCCCTCCACTTT. Its protein is CAWSSERTVLGNSPLHF. Looking up the rest from reference TRBV30 and TRBJ1-6 gives the full variable domain: SQTIHQWPATLVQPVGSPLSLECTVEGTSNPNLYWYRQAAGRGLQLLFYSVGIGQISSEVPQNLSASRPQDRQFILSSKKLLLSDSGFYLCAWSSERTVLGNSPLHFGNGTRLTVT.

The rearrangement joins TRBV5-1 to TRBJ2-7; TRBD2 matches 8 bases. CDR1 and CDR2 from the germline V gene are SGHRS and YFSETQ. The CDR3 has 13 residues. Trimming at V came to 10 bases and at J to 3 bases, leaving 9 bases not matched to a gene. The CDR3 DNA reads as TGCGCCTCCGGGAGGGGGACGGACTACGAGCAGTACTTC. Protein sequence: CASGRGTDYEQYF.

This clone was detected only once. The gene calls are TRBV19 and TRBJ2-1; 11 positions match TRBD2. Germline V lookup: CDR1 LNHDA, CDR2 SQIVND (reference sequence). The V segment lost 6 bases and the J segment 0 bases; nucleotides outside the gene matches: 4. This CDR3 contains 16 residues. In DNA, the CDR3 is TGTGCCAGTAGGACTAGCGGGATCAGCTCCTACAATGAGCAGTTCTTC. Residues: CASRTSGISSYNEQFF.

This clone was observed a handful of times. The same CDR3 is also encoded by other DNA sequences in this sample. This chain links TRBV4-1 with TRBJ2-7; 10 bases fit TRBD1. V dropped 3 bases and J dropped 2; count of bases not matched to a gene: 4. The germline V gene encodes CDR1 MGHRA and CDR2 YSYEKL. This CDR3 is 15 amino acids long. The CDR3 coding sequence is TGCGCCAGCAGCCATCCGGGACAGGGGCCCTACGAGCAGTACTTC. Translated, it gives CASSHPGQGPYEQYF.

This clone was seen once. This chain connects TRBV5-1 to TRBJ1-6; 11 positions agree with TRBD1. The CDR3 length is 13 residues. The germline V gene encodes CDR1 SGHRS and CDR2 YFSETQ. The trim removed 8 bases at V and 9 bases at J, leaving 4 bases unmatched. The DNA of the CDR3 is TGCGCCAGACCGGGACAGGGGGTTTCACCCCTCCACTTT. Amino acid sequence: CARPGQGVSPLHF.

V is TRBV19 and J is TRBJ2-3, with TRBD2 matching over 10 bases. The CDR3 sequence is 14 residues long. Looked up from germline, CDR1 is LNHDA and CDR2 is SQIVND (reference sequence). V lost 9 bases and J lost 5; bases outside the gene matches: 8. CDR3 DNA sequence: TGTGCCAGCGGAGCGGGAGGGCCAGGAGATACGCAGTATTTT. Its protein is CASGAGGPGDTQYF.